This T cell receptor (beta chain) originates from a study of T cells after somatic rescue of genetic block. TCRdb's copy holds only in-frame clones and misses some; the assay was immunoSEQ multiplex PCR. The sample lists around 64,000 clones, roughly 94% occurring once. V shed 9 bases, J shed 1 base, and the junction held 7 bases outside the gene matches. CDR3 length: 14 amino acids. Germline V gene sequence: CDR1 LNHNV, CDR2 YYDKDF (reference sequence). The gene calls are TRBV15 and TRBJ2-7; 9 bases agree with TRBD2. The sequence was obtained from a man between 40 and 49 years old. Source material: peripheral blood mononuclear cells (PBMCs). The CDR3 DNA sequence: TGTGCCACATCCGCGGGAGGGAGTTCCTACGAGCAGTACTTC. Translating it yields CATSAGGSSYEQYF.